Sequencing of this TCR beta chain was carried out in a study of T cells in Graves' hyperthyroidism and ophthalmopathy. Amplification targeted TCR beta CDR3 regions from RNA transcripts. Primed by the HTBI set, a first-round RT-PCR was run on the TCR CDR3. TCRdb recomputed calls from the multiplex PCR reads with MiXCR, one row per CDR3 protein. The sample holds under 400,000 distinct CDR3 sequences, 15% to 18% seen once. The CDR3 is made up of 16 amino acids. The J segment lost 2 bases and the V segment lost 0 bases, leaving 8 bases of the junction unmatched. Germline CDR1 is SGHDT and CDR2 is YYEEEE. This clonotype was seen repeatedly, ten times or more.

This receptor was obtained from a young woman with Graves' hyperthyroidism that later progressed to Graves' ophthalmopathy. This chain connects TRBV5-6 to TRBJ2-7, with 7 bases identical to TRBD2. Sequenced sample: blood. As DNA, the CDR3 is TGTGCCAGCAGCTTGGGCGGACTAGAACTTCCCTACGAGCAGTACTTC. Its translation: CASSLGGLELPYEQYF.